Sequencing of this T cell receptor beta chain was carried out in a study of T-cell memory formation after mild COVID-19. General study findings and limits: Whether day 37 second-wave clones are SARS-CoV-2-specific was not confirmed.

The CDR3 contains 15 residues. The germline V gene has CDR1 SSHAT and CDR2 FNYEAQ (reference sequence). A word on this clonotype: The target antigen is unknown. Relative to the germline gene, one junction end is altered; a read error may explain this.

TCRdb processed the 5' RACE reads anew with MiXCR; each CDR3 protein has one entry. The sample gives some 450,000 distinct CDR3 sequences, more than 15% of which show up once; roughly a fifth is in the top ten. The material sequenced was PBMCs or a T cell subset sorted from them (not recorded which). The origin of this receptor is a man aged 18 to 29 who had mild COVID-19 (a few samples of this study predate the infection). Cell type and time point are not known. The chain combines TRBV7-7 with TRBJ2-5, with TRBD2 matching 10 bases. Written as DNA, the CDR3 is TGTGCTAGCACCTTGCTAGCGGGGGACGGGGAGACCCAGTACTTC. Residues: CASTLLAGDGETQYF. Together with reference TRBV7-7 and TRBJ2-5, the CDR3 gives the full variable domain: GAGVSQSPRYKVTKRGQDVTLRCDPISSHATLYWYQQALGQGPEFLTYFNYEAQPDKSGLPSDRFSAERPEGSISTLTIQRTEQRDSAMYRCASTLLAGDGETQYFGPGTRLLVL.